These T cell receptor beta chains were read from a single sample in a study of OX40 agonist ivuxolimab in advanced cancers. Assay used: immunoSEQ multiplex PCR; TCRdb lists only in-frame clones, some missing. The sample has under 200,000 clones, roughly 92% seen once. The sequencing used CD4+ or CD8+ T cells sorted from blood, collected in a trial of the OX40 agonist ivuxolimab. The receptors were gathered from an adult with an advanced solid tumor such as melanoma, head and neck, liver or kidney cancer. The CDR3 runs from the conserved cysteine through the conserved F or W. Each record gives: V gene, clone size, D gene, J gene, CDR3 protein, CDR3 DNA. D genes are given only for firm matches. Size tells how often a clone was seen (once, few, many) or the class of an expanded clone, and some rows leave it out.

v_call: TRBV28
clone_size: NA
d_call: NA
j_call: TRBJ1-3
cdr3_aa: CASSLWTGSSGNTIYF
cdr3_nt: TGTGCCAGCAGTTTATGGACGGGCAGCTCTGGAAACACCATATATTTT

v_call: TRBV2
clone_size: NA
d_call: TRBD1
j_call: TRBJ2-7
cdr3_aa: CASSPPGTGVYEQYF
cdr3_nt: TGTGCCAGCAGTCCCCCCGGGACAGGGGTCTACGAGCAGTACTTC

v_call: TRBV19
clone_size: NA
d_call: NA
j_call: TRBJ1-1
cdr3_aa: CASSRRHTTLTNTEAFF
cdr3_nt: TGTGCCAGTAGTAGAAGGCACACGACGCTGACGAACACTGAAGCTTTCTTT

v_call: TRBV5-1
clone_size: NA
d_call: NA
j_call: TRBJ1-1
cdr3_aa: CASSFNRNTEAFF
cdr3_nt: TGCGCCAGCAGCTTCAACAGGAACACTGAAGCTTTCTTT

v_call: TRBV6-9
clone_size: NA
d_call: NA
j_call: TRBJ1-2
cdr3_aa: CASSPPGLYGYTF
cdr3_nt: TGTGCCAGCAGCCCCCCTGGTCTCTATGGCTACACCTTC

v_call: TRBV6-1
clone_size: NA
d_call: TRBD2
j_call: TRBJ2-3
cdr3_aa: CASSGGGAPDTQYF
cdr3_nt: TGTGCCAGCTCGGGCGGGGGGGCCCCAGATACGCAGTATTTT

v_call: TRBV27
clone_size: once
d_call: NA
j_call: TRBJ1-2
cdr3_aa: CASSLAKDGYTF
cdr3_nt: TGTGCCAGCAGTTTGGCCAAGGACGGCTACACCTTC

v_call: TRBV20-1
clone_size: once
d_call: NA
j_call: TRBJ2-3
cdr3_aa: CSAFNPGTQYF
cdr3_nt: TGCAGTGCTTTCAACCCCGGTACGCAGTATTTT

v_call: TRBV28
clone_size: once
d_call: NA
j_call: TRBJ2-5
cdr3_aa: CASSLDRETQYF
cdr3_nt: TGTGCCAGCAGTTTAGATCGGGAGACCCAGTACTTC

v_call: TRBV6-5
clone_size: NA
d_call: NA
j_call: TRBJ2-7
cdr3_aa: CASSYAAANTYEQYF
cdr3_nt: TGTGCCAGCAGTTACGCAGCAGCCAATACCTACGAGCAGTACTTC

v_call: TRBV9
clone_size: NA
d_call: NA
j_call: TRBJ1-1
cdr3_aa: CASSVSPENTEAFF
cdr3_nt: TGTGCCAGCAGCGTCTCGCCGGAGAACACTGAAGCTTTCTTT

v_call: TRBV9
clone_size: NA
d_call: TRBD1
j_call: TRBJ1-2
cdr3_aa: CASSADRGSGYTF
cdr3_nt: TGTGCCAGCAGCGCCGACAGGGGGAGTGGCTACACCTTC

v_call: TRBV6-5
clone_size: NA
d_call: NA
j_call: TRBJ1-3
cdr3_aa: CASSYGDLSGNTIYF
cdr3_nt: TGTGCCAGCAGTTACGGAGATCTCTCTGGAAACACCATATATTTT

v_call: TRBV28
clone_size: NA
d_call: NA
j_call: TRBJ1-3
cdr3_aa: CASSLYPTGTGNTIYF
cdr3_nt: TGTGCCAGCAGTTTATACCCCACAGGAACTGGAAACACCATATATTTT